This T cell receptor (beta chain) was captured by sequencing in a study of blood T cell repertoires in COVID-19. Study context: Sources were T cells, B-cell-depleted T cells, or PBMCs; the material itself was cDNA or gDNA.

This CDR3 has 14 residues. Germline V gives CDR1 SNHLY, CDR2 FYNNEI. The V gene end was trimmed by 5 bases and the J gene end by 1 base; junction bases not matched to a gene: 1. Under the authors' procedure: Reference gene primer amplification gave estimated nucleated cell counts. Here immunoSEQ multiplex PCR was the method, and the copy in TCRdb shows in-frame clones only, minus some. D and trimming come from the DNA, and the V and J calls and clone size come from that table. The table lists 470,000 or so clones, 70% to 90% of them singletons. Cohorts were assigned according to the clinical history that participants reported.

This chain links TRBV2 with TRBJ1-3, with 8 bases matching TRBD1. The sequence was obtained from a woman aged 18-29 years with acute COVID-19. The sample taken for sequencing was PBMCs or T cells enriched from blood (not recorded which). CDR3 nucleotides: TGTGCCAGCAGTAGGACAGGGTCTGGAAACACCATATATTTT. Its protein is CASSRTGSGNTIYF.